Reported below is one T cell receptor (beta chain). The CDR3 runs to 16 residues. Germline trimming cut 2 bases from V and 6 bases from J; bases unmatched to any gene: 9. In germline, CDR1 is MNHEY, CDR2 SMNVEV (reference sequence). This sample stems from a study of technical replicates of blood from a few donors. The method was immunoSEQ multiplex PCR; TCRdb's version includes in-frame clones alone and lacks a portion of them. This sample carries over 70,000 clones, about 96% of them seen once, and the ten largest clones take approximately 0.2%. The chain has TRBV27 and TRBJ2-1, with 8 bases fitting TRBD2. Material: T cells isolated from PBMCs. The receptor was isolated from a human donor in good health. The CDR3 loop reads CASSLSGGRLGNEQFF. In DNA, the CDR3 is TGTGCCAGCAGTTTAAGTGGCGGGAGGTTGGGCAATGAGCAGTTCTTC.